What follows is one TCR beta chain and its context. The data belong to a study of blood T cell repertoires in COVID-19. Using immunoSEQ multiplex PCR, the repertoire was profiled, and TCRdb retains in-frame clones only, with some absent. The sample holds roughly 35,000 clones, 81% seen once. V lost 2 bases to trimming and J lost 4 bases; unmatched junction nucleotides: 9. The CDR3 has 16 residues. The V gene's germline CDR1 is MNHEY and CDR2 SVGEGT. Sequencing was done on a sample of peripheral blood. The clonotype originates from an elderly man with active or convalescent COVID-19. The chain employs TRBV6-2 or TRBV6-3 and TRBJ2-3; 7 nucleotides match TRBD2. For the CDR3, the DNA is TGTGCCAGCAGTTACGGGGCGGGAGCCCCCCCAGATACGCAGTATTTT. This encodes CASSYGAGAPPDTQYF.